This passage covers 3 T cell receptor beta chains from one sample sequenced in a study of control samples from healthy donors and cancer patients. TCRdb keeps only in-frame clones here, not all; method: immunoSEQ multiplex PCR. The sample lists roughly 450,000 clones, 90% occurring once. Sequenced input: PBMCs. The receptors were gathered from a man aged 35 to 55 with head and neck cancer.

V and J are TRBV3-1 (or the pseudogene TRBV3-2) and TRBJ1-5; D possibly corresponds to TRBD1 (5 bases). Germline V lookup: CDR1 LGHDT, CDR2 YNNKEL (reference sequence). Trimming removed 0 bases at V and 5 bases at J, with 11 bases between. The CDR3 covers 15 residues. The CDR3 DNA reads as TGTGCCAGCAGCCAAGATGCAGGGTCTGATCAGCCCCAGCATTTT. The encoded protein is CASSQDAGSDQPQHF.

The chain recombines TRBV7-2 with TRBJ1-5, with D possibly matching TRBD1 (5 bases). Per the germline V gene, CDR1 is SGHTA and CDR2 is FQGNSA. V lost 3 bases, J lost 6 bases, and 9 bases lay in between. The CDR3 length is 13 residues. The CDR3 here is CASSFTGVQPQHF. DNA of the CDR3: TGTGCCAGCAGCTTTACAGGAGTTCAGCCCCAGCATTTT.

This chain links TRBV11-2 with TRBJ2-7; possibly TRBD1 or TRBD2 for D (5 bases each). CDR1 SGHAT and CDR2 FQNNGV come from the germline V gene. This CDR3 contains 15 residues. Trimming removed 5 bases at V and 9 bases at J, with 23 bases between. The DNA for the CDR3 is TGTGCCAGCAGCCCCCGGGGCAGGGAACCCCTGGTGCAGTACTTC. Translation: CASSPRGREPLVQYF.